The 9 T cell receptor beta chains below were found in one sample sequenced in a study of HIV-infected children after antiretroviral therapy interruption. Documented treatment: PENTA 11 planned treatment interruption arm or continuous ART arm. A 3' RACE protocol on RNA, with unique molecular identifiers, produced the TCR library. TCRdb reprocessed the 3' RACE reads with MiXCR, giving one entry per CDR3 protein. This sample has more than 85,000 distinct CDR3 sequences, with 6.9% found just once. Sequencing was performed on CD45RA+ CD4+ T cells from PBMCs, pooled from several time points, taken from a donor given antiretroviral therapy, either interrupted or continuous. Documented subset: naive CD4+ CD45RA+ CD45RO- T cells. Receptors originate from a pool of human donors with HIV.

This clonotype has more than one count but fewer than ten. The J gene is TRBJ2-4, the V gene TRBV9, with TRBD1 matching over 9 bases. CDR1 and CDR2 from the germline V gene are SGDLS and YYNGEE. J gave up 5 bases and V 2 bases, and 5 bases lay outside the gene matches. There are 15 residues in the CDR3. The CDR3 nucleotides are TGTGCCAGCAGCGTCGGACAGGGGTTTGAAAACATTCAGTACTTC. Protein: CASSVGQGFENIQYF.

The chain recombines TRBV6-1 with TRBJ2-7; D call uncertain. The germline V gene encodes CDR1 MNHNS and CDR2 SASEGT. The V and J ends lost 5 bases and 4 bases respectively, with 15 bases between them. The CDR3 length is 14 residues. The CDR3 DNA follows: TGTGCCAGCAGTAAGGGTAGTATGGCATACGAGCAGTACTTC. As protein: CASSKGSMAYEQYF.

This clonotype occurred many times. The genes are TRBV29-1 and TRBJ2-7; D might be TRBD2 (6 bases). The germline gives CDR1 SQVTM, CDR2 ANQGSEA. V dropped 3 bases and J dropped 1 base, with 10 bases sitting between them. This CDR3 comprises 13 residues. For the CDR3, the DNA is TGCAGCGTTGATGTTGGAGGGTCCTACGAGCAGTACTTC. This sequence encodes CSVDVGGSYEQYF.

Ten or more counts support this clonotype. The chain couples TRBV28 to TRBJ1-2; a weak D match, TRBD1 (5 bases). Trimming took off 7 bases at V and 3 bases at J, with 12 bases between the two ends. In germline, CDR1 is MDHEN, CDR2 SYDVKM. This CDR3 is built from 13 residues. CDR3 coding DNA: TGTGCCAGCAAGACCGGGGCGGACTATGGCTACACCTTC. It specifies CASKTGADYGYTF.

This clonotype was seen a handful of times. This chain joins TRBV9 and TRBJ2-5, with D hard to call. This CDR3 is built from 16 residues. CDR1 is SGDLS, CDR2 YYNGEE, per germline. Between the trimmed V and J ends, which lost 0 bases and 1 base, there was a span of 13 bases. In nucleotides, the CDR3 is TGTGCCAGCAGCGTAGGCATATCAAGGGCCCAAGAGACCCAGTACTTC. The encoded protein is CASSVGISRAQETQYF.

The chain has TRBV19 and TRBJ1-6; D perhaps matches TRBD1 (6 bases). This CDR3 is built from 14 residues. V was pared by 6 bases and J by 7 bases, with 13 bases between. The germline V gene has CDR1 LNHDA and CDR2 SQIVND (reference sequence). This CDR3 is CASSLRGANSPLHF. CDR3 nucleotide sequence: TGTGCCAGTAGCTTAAGGGGGGCCAATTCACCCCTCCACTTT.

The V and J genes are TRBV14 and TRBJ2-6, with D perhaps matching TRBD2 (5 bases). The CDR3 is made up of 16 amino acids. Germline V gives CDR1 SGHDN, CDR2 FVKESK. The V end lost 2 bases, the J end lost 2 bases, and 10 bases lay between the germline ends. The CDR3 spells CASSQLGRPGANVLTF. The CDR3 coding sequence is TGTGCCAGCAGCCAACTGGGGAGACCTGGGGCCAACGTCCTGACTTTC.

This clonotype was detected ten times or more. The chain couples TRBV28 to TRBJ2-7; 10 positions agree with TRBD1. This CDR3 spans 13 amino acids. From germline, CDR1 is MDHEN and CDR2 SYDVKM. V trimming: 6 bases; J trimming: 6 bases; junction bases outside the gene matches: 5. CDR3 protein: CASSPGQGLEQYF. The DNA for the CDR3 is TGTGCCAGCAGCCCGGGACAGGGGCTCGAGCAGTACTTC.

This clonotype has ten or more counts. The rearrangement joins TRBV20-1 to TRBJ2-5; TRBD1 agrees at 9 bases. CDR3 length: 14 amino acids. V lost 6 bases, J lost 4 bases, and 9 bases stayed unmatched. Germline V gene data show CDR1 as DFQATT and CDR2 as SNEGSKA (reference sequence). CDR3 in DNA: TGCAGTGCAACTGACAGGGGGGGGACAGAGACCCAGTACTTC. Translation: CSATDRGGTETQYF.